This TCR beta chain was recorded in a study of T-cell memory formation after mild COVID-19. TCRdb called the 5' RACE reads again in MiXCR, with one record for every CDR3 protein. The data hold about 250,000 distinct CDR3 sequences, with just over 15% observed a single time. For this clonotype: Its antigen is as yet unknown.

Study-level points and caveats: CD4+ contracting clones were found mainly in CM and EM, and CD8+ ones in EMRA. Memory sampled before infection contained some responding clones, suggesting cross-reactive memory joined. Day 15 to 85 contractors were CD4/CD8 balanced; later expanders leaned CD4+.

The junction had 3 bases not matched to a gene; V was cut back by 1 base and J by 4 bases. Germline V gene lookup returns CDR1 DFQATT and CDR2 SNEGSKA (reference sequence). CDR3 size: 13 residues. V gene TRBV20-1 combines with J gene TRBJ2-7, with TRBD1 identical over 8 bases. This clonotype originated in an adult woman who had mild COVID-19 (a few samples of this study predate the infection). Cell type and time point are not known. Material: PBMCs or a T cell subset sorted from them (not recorded which). Written as DNA, the CDR3 is TGCAGTGCTAGAGGACAGGGGCTTTACGAGCAGTACTTC. It translates to CSARGQGLYEQYF.